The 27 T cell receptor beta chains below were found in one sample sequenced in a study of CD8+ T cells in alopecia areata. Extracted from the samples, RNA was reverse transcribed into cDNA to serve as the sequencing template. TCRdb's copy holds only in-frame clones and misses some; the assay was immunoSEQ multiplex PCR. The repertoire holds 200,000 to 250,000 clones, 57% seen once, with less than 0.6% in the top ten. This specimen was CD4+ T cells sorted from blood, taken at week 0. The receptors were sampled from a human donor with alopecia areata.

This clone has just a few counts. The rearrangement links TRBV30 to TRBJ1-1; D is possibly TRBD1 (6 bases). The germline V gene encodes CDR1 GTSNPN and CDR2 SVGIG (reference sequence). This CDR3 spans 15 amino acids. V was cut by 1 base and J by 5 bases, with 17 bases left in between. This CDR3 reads CAWSDPLRRGTEAFF. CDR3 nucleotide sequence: TGTGCCTGGAGTGACCCGCTCCGGAGGGGGACTGAAGCTTTCTTT.

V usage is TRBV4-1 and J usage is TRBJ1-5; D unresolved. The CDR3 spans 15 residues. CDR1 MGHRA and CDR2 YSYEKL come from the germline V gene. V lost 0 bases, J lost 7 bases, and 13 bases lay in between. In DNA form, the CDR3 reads TGCGCCAGCAGCCAAGACCGACGGATTCAGCAGCCCCAGCATTTT. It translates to CASSQDRRIQQPQHF.

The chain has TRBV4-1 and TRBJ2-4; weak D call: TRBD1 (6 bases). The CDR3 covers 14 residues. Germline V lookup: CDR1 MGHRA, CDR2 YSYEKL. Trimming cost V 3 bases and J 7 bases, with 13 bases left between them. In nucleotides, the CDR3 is TGCGCCAGCAGCCAGGACCCGGGACACAACATTCAGTACTTC. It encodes CASSQDPGHNIQYF.

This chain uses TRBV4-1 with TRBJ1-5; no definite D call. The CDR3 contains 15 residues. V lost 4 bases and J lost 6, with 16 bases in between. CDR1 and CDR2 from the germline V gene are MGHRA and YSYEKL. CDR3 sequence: CASSPQFQKGQPQHF. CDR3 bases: TGCGCCAGCAGCCCTCAGTTCCAGAAAGGTCAGCCCCAGCATTTT.

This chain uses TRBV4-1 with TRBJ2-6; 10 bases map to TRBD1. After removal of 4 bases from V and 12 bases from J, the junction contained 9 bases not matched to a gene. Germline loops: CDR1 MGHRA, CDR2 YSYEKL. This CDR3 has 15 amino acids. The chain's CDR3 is CASSPTPGQGRVLTF. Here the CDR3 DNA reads TGCGCCAGCAGCCCGACGCCGGGACAGGGGCGCGTCCTGACTTTC.

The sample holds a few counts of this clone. CDR3 in amino acids: CSDLPGSSYGYTF. CDR3 in DNA: TGCAGCGACCTCCCGGGATCCTCCTATGGCTACACCTTC. The chain uses TRBV29-1 and TRBJ1-2, with unresolved D. This CDR3 is built from 13 residues. Germline V gene data show CDR1 as SQVTM and CDR2 as ANQGSEA. Trimming shortened V by 7 bases and J by 4 bases, and 16 bases separated the two germline ends.

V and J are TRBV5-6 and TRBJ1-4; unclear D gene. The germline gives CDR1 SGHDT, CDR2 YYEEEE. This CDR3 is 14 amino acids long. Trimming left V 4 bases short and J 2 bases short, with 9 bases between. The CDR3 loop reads CASSLRDTNEKLFF. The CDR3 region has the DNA TGTGCCAGCAGCCTGAGGGATACTAATGAAAAACTGTTTTTT.

This chain's CDR3 is CASSPTGTGEQPQHF. The CDR3 DNA follows: TGTGCCAGCTCACCTACAGGGACAGGGGAGCAGCCCCAGCATTTT. V is TRBV18 and J is TRBJ1-5, with 10 bases matching TRBD1. J gave up 7 bases and V 3 bases, and 6 bases lay outside the gene matches. The CDR3 is 15 amino acids. CDR1 and CDR2 (germline): KGHSH, LQKENI. The whole variable domain, filled in from reference TRBV18 and TRBJ1-5, reads NAGVMQNPRHLVRRRGQEARLRCSPMKGHSHVYWYRQLPEEGLKFMVYLQKENIIDESGMPKERFSAEFPKEGPSILRIQQVVRGDSAAYFCASSPTGTGEQPQHFGDGTRLSIL.

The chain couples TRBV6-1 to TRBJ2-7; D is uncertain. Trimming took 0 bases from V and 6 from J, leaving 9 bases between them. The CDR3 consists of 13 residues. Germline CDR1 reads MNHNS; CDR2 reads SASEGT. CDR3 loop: CASSEATVSEQYF. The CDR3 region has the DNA TGTGCCAGCAGTGAAGCTACAGTGTCCGAGCAGTACTTC.

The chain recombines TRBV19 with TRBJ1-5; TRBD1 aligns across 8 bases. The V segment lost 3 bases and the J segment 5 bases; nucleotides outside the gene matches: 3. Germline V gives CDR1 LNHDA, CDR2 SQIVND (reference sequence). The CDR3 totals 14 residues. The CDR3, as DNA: TGTGCCAGTAGTATTCGGACAGGGCATCAGCCCCAGCATTTT. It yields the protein CASSIRTGHQPQHF.

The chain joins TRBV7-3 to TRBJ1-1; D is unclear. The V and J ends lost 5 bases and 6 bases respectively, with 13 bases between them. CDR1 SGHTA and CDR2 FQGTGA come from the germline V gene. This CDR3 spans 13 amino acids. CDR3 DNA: TGTGCCAGCAGCCTAAGCGTCCCTGCTGAAGCTTTCTTT. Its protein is CASSLSVPAEAFF.

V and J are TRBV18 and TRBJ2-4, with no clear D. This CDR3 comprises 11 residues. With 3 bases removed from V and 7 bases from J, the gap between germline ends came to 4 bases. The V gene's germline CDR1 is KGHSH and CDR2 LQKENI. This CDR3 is CASSPGNIQYF. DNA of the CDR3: TGTGCCAGCTCACCGGGGAACATTCAGTACTTC.

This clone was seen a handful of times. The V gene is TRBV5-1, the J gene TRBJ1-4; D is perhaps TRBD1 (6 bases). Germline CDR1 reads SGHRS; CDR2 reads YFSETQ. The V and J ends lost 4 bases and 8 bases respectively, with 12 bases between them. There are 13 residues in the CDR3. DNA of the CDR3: TGCGCCAGCAGCGGAGGACAGCGAGAAAAACTGTTTTTT. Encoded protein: CASSGGQREKLFF.

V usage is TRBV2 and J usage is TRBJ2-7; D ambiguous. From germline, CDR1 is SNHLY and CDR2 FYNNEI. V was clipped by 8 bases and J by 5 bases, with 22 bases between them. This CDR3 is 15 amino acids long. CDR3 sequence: CASASPQQLVHEQYF. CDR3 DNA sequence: TGTGCCAGCGCATCGCCCCAGCAGCTGGTCCACGAGCAGTACTTC.

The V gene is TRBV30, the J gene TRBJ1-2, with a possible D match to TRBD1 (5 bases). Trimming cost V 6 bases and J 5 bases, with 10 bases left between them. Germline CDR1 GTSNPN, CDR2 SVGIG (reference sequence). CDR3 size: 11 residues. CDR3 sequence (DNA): TGTGCCTGTGGGGACGGATATGGCTACACCTTC. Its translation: CACGDGYGYTF.

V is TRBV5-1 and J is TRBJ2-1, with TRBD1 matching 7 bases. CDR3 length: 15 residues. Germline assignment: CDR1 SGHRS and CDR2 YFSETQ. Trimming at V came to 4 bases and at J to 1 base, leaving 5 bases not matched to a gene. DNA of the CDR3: TGCGCCAGCAGCAGAACGACAGGGTCCTACAATGAGCAGTTCTTC. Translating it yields CASSRTTGSYNEQFF.

The CDR3 spells CASSEYRGGGNTDTQYF. The CDR3 nucleotides are TGTGCCAGCAGTGAATATCGAGGGGGGGGCAACACAGATACGCAGTATTTT. The chain is built from TRBV25-1 and TRBJ2-3, with D tentatively TRBD2 (7 bases). Trimming removed 0 bases at V and 2 bases at J, with 15 bases between. CDR1 is MGHDK and CDR2 is SYGVNS in the germline V gene. The CDR3 loop spans 17 amino acids.

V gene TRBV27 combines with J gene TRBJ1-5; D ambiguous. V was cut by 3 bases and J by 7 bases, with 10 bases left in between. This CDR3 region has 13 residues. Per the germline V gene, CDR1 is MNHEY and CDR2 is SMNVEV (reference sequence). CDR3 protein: CASSFNSIQPQHF. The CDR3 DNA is TGTGCCAGCAGTTTTAACAGTATACAGCCCCAGCATTTT.

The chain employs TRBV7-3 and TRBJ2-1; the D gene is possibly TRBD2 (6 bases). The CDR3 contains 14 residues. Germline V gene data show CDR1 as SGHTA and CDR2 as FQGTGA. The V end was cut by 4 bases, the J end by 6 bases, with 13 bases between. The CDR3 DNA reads TGTGCCAGCAGCTATCGGGACTCAATCAATGAGCAGTTCTTC. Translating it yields CASSYRDSINEQFF.

CDR3 sequence (DNA): TGTGCCAGCAGCCCGAGTATGAACACTGAAGCTTTCTTT. This sequence encodes CASSPSMNTEAFF. V and J are TRBV14 and TRBJ1-1; D is ambiguous. The CDR3 loop spans 13 amino acids. Germline values: CDR1 SGHDN, CDR2 FVKESK. V lost 4 bases and J lost 0, with 6 bases in between.

The CDR3 DNA sequence: TGCGCCAGTCGACAGGGTGGGACCGGGGAGCTGTTTTTT. Its protein is CASRQGGTGELFF. This sequence joins TRBV10-1 and TRBJ2-2; 7 bases match TRBD1. V was clipped by 9 bases and J by 5 bases; unmatched bases: 6. This CDR3 is built from 13 residues. Germline CDR1 WNHNN, CDR2 SYGVQD (reference sequence).

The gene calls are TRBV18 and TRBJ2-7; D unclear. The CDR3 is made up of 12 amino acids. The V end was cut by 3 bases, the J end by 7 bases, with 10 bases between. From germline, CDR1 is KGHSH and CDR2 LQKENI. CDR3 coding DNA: TGTGCCAGCTCACCTGCCTCTGGAGAGCAGTACTTC. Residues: CASSPASGEQYF. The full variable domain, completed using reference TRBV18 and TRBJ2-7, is NAGVMQNPRHLVRRRGQEARLRCSPMKGHSHVYWYRQLPEEGLKFMVYLQKENIIDESGMPKERFSAEFPKEGPSILRIQQVVRGDSAAYFCASSPASGEQYFGPGTRLTVT.

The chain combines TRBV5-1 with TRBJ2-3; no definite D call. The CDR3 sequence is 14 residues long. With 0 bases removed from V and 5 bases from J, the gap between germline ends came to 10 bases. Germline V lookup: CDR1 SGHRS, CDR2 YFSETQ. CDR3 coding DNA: TGCGCCAGCAGCTTGGAGGGCCCTGGAGATACGCAGTATTTT. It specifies CASSLEGPGDTQYF. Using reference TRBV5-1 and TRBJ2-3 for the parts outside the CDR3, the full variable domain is KAGVTQTPRYLIKTRGQQVTLSCSPISGHRSVSWYQQTPGQGLQFLFEYFSETQRNKGNFPGRFSGRQFSNSRSEMNVSTLELGDSALYLCASSLEGPGDTQYFGPGTRLTVL.

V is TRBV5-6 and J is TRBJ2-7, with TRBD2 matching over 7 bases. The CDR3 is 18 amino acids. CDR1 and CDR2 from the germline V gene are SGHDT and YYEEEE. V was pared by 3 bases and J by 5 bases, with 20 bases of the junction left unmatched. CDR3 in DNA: TGTGCCAGCAGCTGGGGAGGGCGGGGCGCAGAGTCCACGGACGAGCAGTACTTC. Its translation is CASSWGGRGAESTDEQYF.

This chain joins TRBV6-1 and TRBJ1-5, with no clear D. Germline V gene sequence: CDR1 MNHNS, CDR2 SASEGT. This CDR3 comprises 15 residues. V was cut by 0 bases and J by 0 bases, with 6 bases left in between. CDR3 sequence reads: CASSEAVYSNQPQHF. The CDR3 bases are TGTGCCAGCAGTGAAGCCGTTTATAGCAATCAGCCCCAGCATTTT.

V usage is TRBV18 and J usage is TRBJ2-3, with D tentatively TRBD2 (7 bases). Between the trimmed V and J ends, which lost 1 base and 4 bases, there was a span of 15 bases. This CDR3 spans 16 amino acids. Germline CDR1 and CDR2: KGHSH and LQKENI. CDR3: CASSPRGGGAADTQYF. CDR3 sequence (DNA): TGTGCCAGCTCACCACGAGGTGGGGGGGCTGCAGATACGCAGTATTTT.

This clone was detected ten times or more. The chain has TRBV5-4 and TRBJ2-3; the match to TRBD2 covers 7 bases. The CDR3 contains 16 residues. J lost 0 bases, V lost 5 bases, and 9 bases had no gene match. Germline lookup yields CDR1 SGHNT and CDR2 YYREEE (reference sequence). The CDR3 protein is CASRPSSGISTDTQYF. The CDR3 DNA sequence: TGTGCCAGCAGACCTTCTAGCGGAATCAGCACAGATACGCAGTATTTT.